A single sample is the source of the 31 T cell receptor beta chains below, sequenced in a study of shared clonotypes between healthy human individuals. The table came from immunoSEQ multiplex PCR; TCRdb's copy has only in-frame clones and leaves some out. The table includes about 2 million clones, around 95% detected once. What was sequenced was naive CD4+ T cells sorted from blood. Noted subset: CD45RA+ positively selected. Receptor source: a man between 18 and 35 years old in good health.

The genes are TRBV5-4 and TRBJ1-2, with 8 positions matching TRBD1. The germline CDR1 and CDR2 sequences are SGHNT and YYREEE (reference sequence). The CDR3 covers 16 residues. The V and J ends lost 4 bases and 1 base, in that order; junction bases with no gene match: 9. CDR3 DNA sequence: TGTGCCAGCAGCGAGGACGGGACAGGATTTAACTATGGCTACACCTTC. The encoded protein is CASSEDGTGFNYGYTF.

J is TRBJ1-2 and V is TRBV27; D uncertain. CDR1 and CDR2 (germline): MNHEY, SMNVEV (reference sequence). The CDR3 loop spans 13 amino acids. V shed 3 bases and J shed 4 bases, with 9 bases lying between them. CDR3 sequence (DNA): TGTGCCAGCAGTTTCCGGGCGGGCTATGGCTACACCTTC. As protein: CASSFRAGYGYTF.

V and J are TRBV15 and TRBJ2-5; D ambiguous. Trimming removed 4 bases from V and 4 bases from J, with 10 bases in between. CDR1 is LNHNV and CDR2 is YYDKDF in the germline V gene (reference sequence). This CDR3 is 13 amino acids long. Here the CDR3 reads CATSIVFGETQYF. DNA for the CDR3: TGTGCCACCAGCATAGTATTTGGAGAGACCCAGTACTTC.

Turning to this clone: Additional DNA sequences in this sample encode the identical CDR3. The chain uses TRBV4-1 and TRBJ1-4, with TRBD1 matching over 9 bases. The CDR3 extends over 15 amino acids. After removal of 3 bases from V and 3 bases from J, the junction contained 2 bases not matched to a gene. CDR1 is MGHRA, CDR2 YSYEKL, per germline. DNA for the CDR3: TGCGCCAGCAGCCAGGGGGACAGGGCTAATGAAAAACTGTTTTTT. It encodes CASSQGDRANEKLFF.

The chain couples TRBV2 to TRBJ2-7, with a weak D call TRBD1 (6 bases). V lost 6 bases, J lost 2 bases, and 11 bases lay in between. The CDR3 spans 13 residues. The germline CDR1 and CDR2 sequences are SNHLY and FYNNEI. CDR3 in amino acids: CASRGRDTYEQYF. CDR3 nucleotide sequence: TGTGCCAGCAGGGGCCGGGACACCTACGAGCAGTACTTC.

The V call is TRBV9, the J call TRBJ1-1; no clear D gene. CDR1 is SGDLS and CDR2 is YYNGEE in the germline V gene. Trimming stripped 4 bases from V and 5 bases from J, with 15 bases between. The CDR3 sequence is 14 residues long. CDR3 region: CASSTMWTGTEAFF. In DNA form, the CDR3 reads TGTGCCAGCAGCACAATGTGGACGGGAACTGAAGCTTTCTTT.

The gene calls are TRBV9 and TRBJ2-1; tentatively, D is TRBD1 or TRBD2 (5 bases each). Trimming left V 3 bases short and J 3 bases short, with 10 bases between. Germline V gene data show CDR1 as SGDLS and CDR2 as YYNGEE. The CDR3 is made up of 14 amino acids. In nucleotides, the CDR3 is TGTGCCAGCAGCGCGGGACGAGACTACAATGAGCAGTTCTTC. Translating it yields CASSAGRDYNEQFF.

As for this clone: The sample has other DNA sequences that encode this CDR3 too. V is TRBV25-1 and J is TRBJ2-5; D gene ambiguous. CDR3 length: 13 amino acids. Per the germline V gene, CDR1 is MGHDK and CDR2 is SYGVNS. The V and J ends lost 2 bases and 3 bases respectively, with 7 bases between them. The CDR3 protein is CASSEPGEETQYF. The CDR3 nucleotides are TGTGCCAGCAGTGAACCGGGCGAAGAGACCCAGTACTTC.

This rearrangement joins TRBV9 to TRBJ2-5; 8 positions agree with TRBD1. J lost 2 bases, V lost 2 bases, and 8 bases had no gene match. CDR3 size: 16 residues. Germline values: CDR1 SGDLS, CDR2 YYNGEE. CDR3 in DNA: TGTGCCAGCAGCGTGGATGATTGGACAGGGCAAGAGACCCAGTACTTC. This gives the protein CASSVDDWTGQETQYF.

The genes are TRBV6-1 and TRBJ2-2; D gene uncertain. The CDR3 covers 14 residues. Germline lookup yields CDR1 MNHNS and CDR2 SASEGT. Between the trimmed V and J ends, which lost 4 bases and 2 bases, there was a span of 8 bases. CDR3 region: CASSVSSNTGELFF. The CDR3 DNA sequence: TGTGCCAGCAGTGTGTCCAGTAACACCGGGGAGCTGTTTTTT.

The gene calls are TRBV9 and TRBJ1-2, with D possibly being TRBD1 (5 bases). The CDR3 has 16 residues. Germline lookup yields CDR1 SGDLS and CDR2 YYNGEE. V was shortened by 4 bases and J by 0 bases, with 16 bases between the two germline ends. CDR3 amino acids: CASSIHPGLTNYGYTF. The CDR3 DNA sequence: TGTGCCAGCAGCATACACCCGGGACTTACTAACTATGGCTACACCTTC.

The genes are TRBV7-9 and TRBJ2-7, with D unclear. Trimming stripped 3 bases from V and 3 bases from J, with 15 bases between. Germline CDR1 and CDR2: SEHNR and FQNEAQ (reference sequence). CDR3 length: 15 residues. The DNA for the CDR3 is TGTGCCAGCAGCTTGGACCTACAGTGGCACTACGAGCAGTACTTC. It is translated as CASSLDLQWHYEQYF.

For the CDR3, the DNA is TGTGCCAGCAGCCCGCAGTTGACCCAGTACTTC. This gives the protein CASSPQLTQYF. The V and J genes are TRBV7-9 and TRBJ2-5; D unclear. Germline CDR1 reads SEHNR; CDR2 reads FQNEAQ (reference sequence). Trimming shortened V by 5 bases and J by 7 bases, and 8 bases separated the two germline ends. There are 11 residues in the CDR3.

This chain joins TRBV18 and TRBJ1-1; D is undetermined. From germline, CDR1 is KGHSH and CDR2 LQKENI. This CDR3 is 15 amino acids long. Trimming took off 1 base at V and 6 bases at J, with 15 bases between the two ends. Here the CDR3 reads CASSPQHGLEPEAFF. CDR3 nucleotide sequence: TGTGCCAGCTCACCACAGCACGGCCTAGAACCTGAAGCTTTCTTT.

V usage is TRBV6-6 and J usage is TRBJ2-3; D may be TRBD1 (5 bases). V was pared by 2 bases and J by 4 bases, with 13 bases between. The germline V gene encodes CDR1 MNHNY and CDR2 SVGAGI (reference sequence). This CDR3 has 15 amino acids. The CDR3 DNA is TGTGCCAGCAGTTACCAAGGGGTGGGTTCAGATACGCAGTATTTT. Amino acids: CASSYQGVGSDTQYF.

The CDR3 region is CASSQAQGDTYEQYF. The CDR3, as DNA: TGCGCCAGCAGCCAAGCCCAGGGGGATACCTACGAGCAGTACTTC. The chain is built from TRBV4-3 and TRBJ2-7; 7 nucleotides match TRBD1. The V segment lost 1 base and the J segment 2 bases; nucleotides outside the gene matches: 5. CDR3 length equals 15 residues. CDR1 and CDR2 (germline): LGHNA, YSLEER.

The rearrangement joins TRBV30 to TRBJ2-4, with D uncertain. V lost 4 bases, J lost 1 base, and 8 bases lay in between. CDR3 length equals 13 residues. Germline CDR1 GTSNPN, CDR2 SVGIG (reference sequence). The CDR3 sequence is CAWTYGAKNIQYF. DNA of the CDR3: TGTGCCTGGACCTATGGGGCCAAAAACATTCAGTACTTC.

The chain joins TRBV18 to TRBJ2-4; possible D gene TRBD2, 6 bases. Germline loops: CDR1 KGHSH, CDR2 LQKENI. The V gene lost 3 bases and the J gene lost 9 bases, with 12 bases spanning the gap. CDR3 length: 13 residues. The CDR3 bases are TGTGCCAGCTCACCCGATCAGGAGGGCATTCAGTACTTC. It encodes CASSPDQEGIQYF.

V usage is TRBV30 and J usage is TRBJ1-2; possible D gene TRBD1, 6 bases. There are 13 residues in the CDR3. Looked up from germline, CDR1 is GTSNPN and CDR2 is SVGIG (reference sequence). The ends were cut back, 2 bases at V and 7 bases at J, with 14 bases in the middle. CDR3 sequence: CAWSWAGEIGYTF. For the CDR3, the DNA is TGTGCCTGGAGTTGGGCAGGGGAGATTGGCTACACCTTC.

The V and J genes are TRBV11-2 and TRBJ2-1, with 8 bases fitting TRBD2. Germline assignment: CDR1 SGHAT and CDR2 FQNNGV. V was pared by 1 base and J by 10 bases, with 6 bases of the junction left unmatched. The CDR3 runs 14 residues. CDR3 region: CASSLVVSGVEQFF. The CDR3 coding sequence is TGTGCCAGCAGCTTAGTGGTTAGCGGGGTCGAGCAGTTCTTC.

V gene TRBV5-1 combines with J gene TRBJ2-3, with 8 positions matching TRBD1. The CDR3 loop spans 16 amino acids. Trimming removed 4 bases from V and 1 base from J; junction bases left unmatched: 8. The germline V gene encodes CDR1 SGHRS and CDR2 YFSETQ. Here the CDR3 reads CASSTQGARGTDTQYF. CDR3 coding DNA: TGCGCCAGCAGCACTCAGGGGGCTCGGGGCACAGATACGCAGTATTTT.

The J gene is TRBJ2-5, the V gene TRBV27; TRBD2 aligns across 7 bases. The CDR3 length is 15 residues. Trimming at V came to 6 bases and at J to 4 bases, leaving 11 bases not matched to a gene. CDR1 is MNHEY and CDR2 is SMNVEV in the germline V gene (reference sequence). The CDR3 loop reads CASSREGTGVETQYF. The CDR3 DNA reads as TGTGCCAGCAGCAGGGAGGGCACCGGGGTAGAGACCCAGTACTTC.

This chain connects TRBV7-9 to TRBJ1-3, with D perhaps matching TRBD1 (5 bases). With 5 bases removed from V and 15 bases from J, the gap between germline ends came to 26 bases. Looked up from germline, CDR1 is SEHNR and CDR2 is FQNEAQ (reference sequence). This CDR3 has 15 amino acids. The CDR3 DNA follows: TGTGCCAGCAGCCCTCAGACGTTAGACAGCGCGGGGGGATATTTT. Protein product: CASSPQTLDSAGGYF.

The V call is TRBV19, the J call TRBJ2-7; 8 bases agree with TRBD1. The CDR3 is made up of 14 amino acids. The germline CDR1 and CDR2 sequences are LNHDA and SQIVND (reference sequence). V lost 5 bases to trimming and J lost 5 bases; unmatched junction nucleotides: 8. In DNA, the CDR3 is TGTGCCAGTAGTTCTACCCAGGGGGCGCACGAGCAGTACTTC. Translated, it gives CASSSTQGAHEQYF.

V usage is TRBV7-8 and J usage is TRBJ1-6; a weak D match, TRBD1 (6 bases). CDR1 SGHVS and CDR2 FQNEAQ come from the germline V gene. This CDR3 spans 16 amino acids. V was shortened by 4 bases and J by 3 bases, with 13 bases between the two germline ends. DNA of the CDR3: TGTGCCAGCAGCTGGGACACCCAAAGCTATAATTCACCCCTCCACTTT. This codes for CASSWDTQSYNSPLHF.

The J gene is TRBJ2-2, the V gene TRBV28; 7 nucleotides line up with TRBD1. The CDR3 loop spans 10 amino acids. Trimming at V came to 7 bases and at J to 15 bases, leaving 5 bases not matched to a gene. Germline V gene lookup returns CDR1 MDHEN and CDR2 SYDVKM. The CDR3 reads CASIGTALFF. DNA for the CDR3: TGTGCCAGCATTGGGACAGCTTTGTTTTTT.

Comment on this clone: Other DNA sequences of this sample code for an identical CDR3. This chain joins TRBV19 and TRBJ2-3, with 7 bases that match TRBD1. CDR1 is LNHDA, CDR2 SQIVND, per germline (reference sequence). V was clipped by 6 bases and J by 0 bases; unmatched bases: 0. The CDR3 covers 13 residues. The DNA for the CDR3 is TGTGCCAGTAGACAGGGGAGCACAGATACGCAGTATTTT. It is translated as CASRQGSTDTQYF.

V and J are TRBV5-6 and TRBJ2-5; 16 nucleotides agree with TRBD2. V shed 3 bases and J 4 bases; nucleotides not matched to a gene: 12. Germline V gives CDR1 SGHDT, CDR2 YYEEEE. The CDR3 totals 19 residues. The CDR3 region is CASSSTGTSGRARGETQYF. CDR3 in DNA: TGTGCCAGCAGCTCAACCGGGACTAGCGGGAGGGCCCGGGGAGAGACCCAGTACTTC.

The J gene is TRBJ2-1, the V gene TRBV5-6, with TRBD1 matching over 9 bases. The CDR3 has 15 residues. Trimming at V came to 5 bases and at J to 13 bases, leaving 16 bases not matched to a gene. Germline CDR1 is SGHDT and CDR2 is YYEEEE. This CDR3 reads CASRKPGQGGLGQFF. The CDR3 bases are TGTGCCAGCAGGAAACCGGGACAGGGCGGGCTAGGTCAGTTCTTC.

In the case of this clone: In the same sample, other DNA sequences code for this CDR3. V and J are TRBV6-5 and TRBJ1-6; 8 nucleotides agree with TRBD1. J lost 10 bases, V lost 5 bases, and 4 bases had no gene match. The CDR3 loop spans 13 amino acids. Germline V gives CDR1 MNHEY, CDR2 SVGAGI. The CDR3 reads CASSRQGNSPLHF. The CDR3 DNA sequence: TGTGCCAGCAGTCGACAGGGGAACTCACCCCTCCACTTT.

V usage is TRBV29-1 and J usage is TRBJ2-7; D may be TRBD2 (5 bases). CDR3 length: 14 residues. V lost 5 bases to trimming and J lost 2 bases, with 16 bases between them. Germline V lookup: CDR1 SQVTM, CDR2 ANQGSEA. CDR3 nucleotides: TGCAGCGTTCGGTCGCTCGAGGGCCCCTACGAGCAGTACTTC. This translates into CSVRSLEGPYEQYF.